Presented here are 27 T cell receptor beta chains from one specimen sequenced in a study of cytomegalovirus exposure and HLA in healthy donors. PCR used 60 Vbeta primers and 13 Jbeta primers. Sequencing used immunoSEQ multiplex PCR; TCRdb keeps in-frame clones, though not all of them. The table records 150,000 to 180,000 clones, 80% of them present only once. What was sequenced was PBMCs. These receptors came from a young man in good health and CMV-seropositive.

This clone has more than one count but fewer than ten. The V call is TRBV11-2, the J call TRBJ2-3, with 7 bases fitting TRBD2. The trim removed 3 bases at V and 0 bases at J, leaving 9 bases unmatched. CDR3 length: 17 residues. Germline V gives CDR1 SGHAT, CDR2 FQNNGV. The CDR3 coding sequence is TGTGCCAGCAGCTTCCATGGCCTAGCGGCTAGCACAGATACGCAGTATTTT. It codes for CASSFHGLAASTDTQYF.

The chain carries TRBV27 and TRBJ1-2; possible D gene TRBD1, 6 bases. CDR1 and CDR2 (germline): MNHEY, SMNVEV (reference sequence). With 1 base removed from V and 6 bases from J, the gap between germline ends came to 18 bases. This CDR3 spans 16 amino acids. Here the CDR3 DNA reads TGTGCCAGCAGTTTATTCGGGGTGGGGGCTCGTCATGGCTACACCTTC. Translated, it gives CASSLFGVGARHGYTF.

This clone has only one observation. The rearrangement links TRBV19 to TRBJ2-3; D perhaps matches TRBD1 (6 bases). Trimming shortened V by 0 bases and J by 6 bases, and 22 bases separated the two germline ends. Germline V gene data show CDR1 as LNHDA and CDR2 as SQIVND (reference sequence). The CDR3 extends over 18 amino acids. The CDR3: CASSIDSPRGSEGDTQYF. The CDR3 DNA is TGTGCCAGTAGTATAGATTCCCCGAGGGGGAGCGAAGGGGATACGCAGTATTTT.

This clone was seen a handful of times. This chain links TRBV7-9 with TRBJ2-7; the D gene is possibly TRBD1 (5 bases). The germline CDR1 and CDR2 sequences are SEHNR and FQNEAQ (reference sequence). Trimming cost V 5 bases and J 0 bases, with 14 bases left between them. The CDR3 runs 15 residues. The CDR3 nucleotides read TGTGCCAGCAGCCCAACGACAGAGTTCTCCTACGAGCAGTACTTC. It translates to CASSPTTEFSYEQYF.

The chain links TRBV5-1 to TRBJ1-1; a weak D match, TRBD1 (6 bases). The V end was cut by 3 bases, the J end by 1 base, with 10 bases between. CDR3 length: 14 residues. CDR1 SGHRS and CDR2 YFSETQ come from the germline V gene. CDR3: CASSWDNPNTEAFF. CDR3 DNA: TGCGCCAGCAGCTGGGACAACCCGAACACTGAAGCTTTCTTT.

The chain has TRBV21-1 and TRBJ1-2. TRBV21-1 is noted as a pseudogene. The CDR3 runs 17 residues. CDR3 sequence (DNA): TGTGCCAGAAATACCGGACCTCCGGGGAAGCTGGGGTATGGCTACACCTTC. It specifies CARNTGPPGKLGYGYTF.

Written as DNA, the CDR3 is TGTGCCAGCAGCCGACTAGACACAGATACGCAGTATTTT. Translated, it gives CASSRLDTDTQYF. The V call is TRBV14, the J call TRBJ2-3; a weak D match, TRBD2 (6 bases). V gave up 4 bases and J gave up 2 bases, with 7 bases separating them. The CDR3 loop spans 13 amino acids. The germline CDR1 and CDR2 sequences are SGHDN and FVKESK. The whole variable domain, remainder taken from reference TRBV14 and TRBJ2-3, is EAGVTQFPSHSVIEKGQTVTLRCDPISGHDNLYWYRRVMGKEIKFLLHFVKESKQDESGMPNNRFLAERTGGTYSTLKVQPAELEDSGVYFCASSRLDTDTQYFGPGTRLTVL.

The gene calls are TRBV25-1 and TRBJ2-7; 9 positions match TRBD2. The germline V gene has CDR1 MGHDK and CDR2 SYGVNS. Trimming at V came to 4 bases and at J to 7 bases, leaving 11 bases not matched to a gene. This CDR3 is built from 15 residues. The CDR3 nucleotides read TGTGCCAGCAGTGGACGGGGGGGGCGGGAGGGGGAGCAGTACTTC. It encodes CASSGRGGREGEQYF.

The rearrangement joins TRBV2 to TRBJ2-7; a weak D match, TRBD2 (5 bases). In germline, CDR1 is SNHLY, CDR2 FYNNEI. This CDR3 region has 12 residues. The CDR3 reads CSKKEAAYEQYF. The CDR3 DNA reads TGTTCCAAGAAGGAAGCGGCATACGAGCAGTACTTC.

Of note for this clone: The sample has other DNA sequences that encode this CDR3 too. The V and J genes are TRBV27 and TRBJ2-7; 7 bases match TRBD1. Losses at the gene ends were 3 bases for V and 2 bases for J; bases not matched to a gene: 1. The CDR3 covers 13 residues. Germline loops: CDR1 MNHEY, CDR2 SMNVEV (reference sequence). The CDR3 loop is CASSLGTAYEQYF. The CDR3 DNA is TGTGCCAGCAGTTTGGGGACAGCCTACGAGCAGTACTTC.

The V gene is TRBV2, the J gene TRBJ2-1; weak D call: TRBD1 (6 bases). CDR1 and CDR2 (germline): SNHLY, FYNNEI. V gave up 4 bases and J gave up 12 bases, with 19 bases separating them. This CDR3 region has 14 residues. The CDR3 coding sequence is TGTGCCAGCAGTGCACAGGGCTCAAGAACCCGGCAGTTCTTC. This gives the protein CASSAQGSRTRQFF.

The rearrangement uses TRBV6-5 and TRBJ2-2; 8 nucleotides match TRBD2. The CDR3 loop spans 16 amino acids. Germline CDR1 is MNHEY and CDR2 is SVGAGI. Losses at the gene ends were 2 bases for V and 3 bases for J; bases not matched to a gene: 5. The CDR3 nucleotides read TGTGCCAGCAGTTACACTAGCGGAGATTACACCGGGGAGCTGTTTTTT. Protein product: CASSYTSGDYTGELFF.

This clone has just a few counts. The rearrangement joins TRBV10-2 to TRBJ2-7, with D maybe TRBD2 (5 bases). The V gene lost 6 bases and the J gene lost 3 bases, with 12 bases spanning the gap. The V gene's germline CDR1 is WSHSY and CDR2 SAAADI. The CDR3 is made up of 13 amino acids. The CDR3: CASREETRYEQYF. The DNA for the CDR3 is TGCGCCAGCAGGGAGGAGACACGCTACGAGCAGTACTTC.

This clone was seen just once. CDR3 region: CASSLDAGSLEQYF. Here the CDR3 DNA reads TGTGCCAGCAGCTTAGACGCGGGTTCTCTCGAGCAGTACTTC. The J gene is TRBJ2-7, the V gene TRBV7-9; maybe TRBD2 (5 bases). Trimming shortened V by 1 base and J by 6 bases, and 13 bases separated the two germline ends. Looked up from germline, CDR1 is SEHNR and CDR2 is FQNEAQ (reference sequence). The CDR3 length is 14 residues.

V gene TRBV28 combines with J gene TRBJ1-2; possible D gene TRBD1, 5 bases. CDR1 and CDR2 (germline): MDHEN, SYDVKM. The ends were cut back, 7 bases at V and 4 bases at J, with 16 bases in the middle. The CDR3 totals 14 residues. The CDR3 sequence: CASISTEDRYGYTF. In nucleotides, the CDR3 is TGTGCCAGCATCTCGACAGAGGACCGCTATGGCTACACCTTC.

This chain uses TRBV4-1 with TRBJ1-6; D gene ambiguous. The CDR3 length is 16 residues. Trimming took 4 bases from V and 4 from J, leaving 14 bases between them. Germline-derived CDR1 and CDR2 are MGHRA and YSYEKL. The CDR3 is CASSPGVTWYNSPLHF. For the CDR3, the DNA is TGCGCCAGCAGCCCCGGGGTCACTTGGTATAATTCACCCCTCCACTTT.

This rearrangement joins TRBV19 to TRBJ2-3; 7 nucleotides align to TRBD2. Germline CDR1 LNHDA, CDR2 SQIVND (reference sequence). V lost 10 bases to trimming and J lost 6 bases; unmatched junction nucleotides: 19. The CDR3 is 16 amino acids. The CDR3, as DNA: TGTGCCACCAAGTATTCGTCGGGGGAGGGAGCCGATACGCAGTATTTT. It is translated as CATKYSSGEGADTQYF.

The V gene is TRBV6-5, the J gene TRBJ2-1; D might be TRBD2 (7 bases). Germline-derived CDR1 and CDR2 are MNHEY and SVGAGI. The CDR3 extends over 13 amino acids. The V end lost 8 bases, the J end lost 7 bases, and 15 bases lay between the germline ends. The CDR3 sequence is CASRRGRENEQFF. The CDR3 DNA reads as TGTGCCAGCCGGCGGGGGCGGGAGAATGAGCAGTTCTTC.

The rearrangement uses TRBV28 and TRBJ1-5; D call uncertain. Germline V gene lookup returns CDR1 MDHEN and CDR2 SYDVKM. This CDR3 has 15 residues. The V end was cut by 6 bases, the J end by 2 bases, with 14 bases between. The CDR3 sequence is CASSPPDSGNQPQHF. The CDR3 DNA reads TGTGCCAGCAGCCCACCTGACTCGGGCAATCAGCCCCAGCATTTT.

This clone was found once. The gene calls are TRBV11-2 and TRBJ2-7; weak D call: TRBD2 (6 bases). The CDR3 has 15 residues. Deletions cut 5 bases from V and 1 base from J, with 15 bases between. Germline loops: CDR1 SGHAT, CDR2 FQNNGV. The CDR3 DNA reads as TGTGCCAGCAGCGCAGAGTTCGGACTATCCTACGAGCAGTACTTC. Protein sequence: CASSAEFGLSYEQYF. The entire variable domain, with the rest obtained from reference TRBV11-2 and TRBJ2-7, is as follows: EAGVAQSPRYKIIEKRQSVAFWCNPISGHATLYWYQQILGQGPKLLIQFQNNGVVDDSQLPKDRFSAERLKGVDSTLKIQPAKLEDSAVYLCASSAEFGLSYEQYFGPGTRLTVT.

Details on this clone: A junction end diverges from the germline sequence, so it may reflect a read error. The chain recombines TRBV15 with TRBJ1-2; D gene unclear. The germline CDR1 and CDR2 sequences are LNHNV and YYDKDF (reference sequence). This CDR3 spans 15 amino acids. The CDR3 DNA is TGTGCCACCAGCAGAGATCAAGCCGGGAACTGTCATCGGAGGTTC. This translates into CATSRDQAGNCHRRF.

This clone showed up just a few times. The CDR3: CASSLGAVAFF. The DNA for the CDR3 is TGTGCCAGCAGCTTAGGTGCGGTAGCTTTCTTT. The chain is built from TRBV7-9 and TRBJ1-1; D unclear. V was cut by 1 base and J by 10 bases, with 7 bases left in between. Germline V lookup: CDR1 SEHNR, CDR2 FQNEAQ (reference sequence). This CDR3 has 11 residues.

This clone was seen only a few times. The CDR3 nucleotides are TGTGCCAGCAGTTTAGAGCGGACTTTAAAGAATGAGCAGTTCTTC. Protein: CASSLERTLKNEQFF. This rearrangement joins TRBV28 to TRBJ2-1; D possibly corresponds to TRBD2 (5 bases). The germline gives CDR1 MDHEN, CDR2 SYDVKM. CDR3 length: 15 amino acids. Trimming left V 2 bases short and J 7 bases short, with 15 bases between. The variable domain in full, completed from reference TRBV28 and TRBJ2-1, reads DVKVTQSSRYLVKRTGEKVFLECVQDMDHENMFWYRQDPGLGLRLIYFSYDVKMKEKGDIPEGYSVSREKKERFSLILESASTNQTSMYLCASSLERTLKNEQFFGPGTRLTVL.

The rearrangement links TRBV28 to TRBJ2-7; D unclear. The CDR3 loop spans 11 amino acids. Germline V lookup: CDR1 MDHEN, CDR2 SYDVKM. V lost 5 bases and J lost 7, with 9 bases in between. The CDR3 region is CASSTSHEQYF. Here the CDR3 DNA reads TGTGCCAGCAGTACATCTCATGAGCAGTACTTC.

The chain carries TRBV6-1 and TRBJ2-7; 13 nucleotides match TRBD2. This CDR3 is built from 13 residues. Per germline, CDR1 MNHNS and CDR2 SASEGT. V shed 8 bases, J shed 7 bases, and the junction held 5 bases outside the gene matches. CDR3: CASGTSGMGEQYF. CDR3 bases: TGTGCCAGCGGGACTAGCGGGATGGGGGAGCAGTACTTC.

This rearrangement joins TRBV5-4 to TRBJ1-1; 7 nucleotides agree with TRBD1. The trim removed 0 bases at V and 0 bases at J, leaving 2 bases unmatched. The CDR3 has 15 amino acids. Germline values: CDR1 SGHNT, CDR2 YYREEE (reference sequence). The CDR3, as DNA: TGTGCCAGCAGCTTGGCCAGGGGGGTGAACACTGAAGCTTTCTTT. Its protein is CASSLARGVNTEAFF. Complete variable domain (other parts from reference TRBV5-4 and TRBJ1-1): ETGVTQSPTHLIKTRGQQVTLRCSSQSGHNTVSWYQQALGQGPQFIFQYYREEENGRGNFPPRFSGLQFPNYSSELNVNALELDDSALYLCASSLARGVNTEAFFGQGTRLTVV.

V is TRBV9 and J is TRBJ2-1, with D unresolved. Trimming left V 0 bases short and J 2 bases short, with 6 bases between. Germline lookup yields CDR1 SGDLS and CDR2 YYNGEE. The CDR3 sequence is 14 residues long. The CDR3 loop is CASSVVAAYNEQFF. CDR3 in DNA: TGTGCCAGCAGCGTAGTGGCAGCCTACAATGAGCAGTTCTTC.